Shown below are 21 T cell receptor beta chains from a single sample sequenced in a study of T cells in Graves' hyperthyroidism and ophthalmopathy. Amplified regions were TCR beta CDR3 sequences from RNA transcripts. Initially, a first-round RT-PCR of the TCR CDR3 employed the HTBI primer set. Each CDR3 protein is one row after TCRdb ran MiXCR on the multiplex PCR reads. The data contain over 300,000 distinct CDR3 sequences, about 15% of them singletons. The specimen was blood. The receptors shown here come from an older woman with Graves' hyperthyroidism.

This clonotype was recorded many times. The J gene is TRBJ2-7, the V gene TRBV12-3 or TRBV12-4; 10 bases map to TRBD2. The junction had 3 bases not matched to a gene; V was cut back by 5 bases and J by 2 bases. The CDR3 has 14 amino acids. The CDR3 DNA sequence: TGTGCCAGCAGTACACTAGCGGGACCCTACGAGCAGTACTTC. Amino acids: CASSTLAGPYEQYF.

The CDR3 bases are TGTGCCAGCAGTGTGAGGGAGAGGAATGAGCAGTTCTTC. Amino acid sequence: CASSVRERNEQFF. This chain uses TRBV2 with TRBJ2-1, with D perhaps matching TRBD2 (5 bases). The germline V gene encodes CDR1 SNHLY and CDR2 FYNNEI. The CDR3 runs to 13 residues. Deletions cut 4 bases from V and 7 bases from J, with 11 bases between.

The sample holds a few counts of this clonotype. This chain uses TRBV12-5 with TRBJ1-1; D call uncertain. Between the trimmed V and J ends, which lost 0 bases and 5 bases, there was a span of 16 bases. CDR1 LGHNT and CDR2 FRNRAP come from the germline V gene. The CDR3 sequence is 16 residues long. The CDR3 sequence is CASGLVVRARRTEAFF. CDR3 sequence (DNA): TGTGCTAGTGGTTTGGTAGTAAGGGCCCGGCGGACTGAAGCTTTCTTT.

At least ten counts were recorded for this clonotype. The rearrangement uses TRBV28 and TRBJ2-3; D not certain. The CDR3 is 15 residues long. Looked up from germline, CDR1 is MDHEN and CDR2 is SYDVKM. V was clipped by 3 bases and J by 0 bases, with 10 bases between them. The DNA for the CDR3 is TGTGCCAGCAGTTTCCCAAGTCGTAGCACAGATACGCAGTATTTT. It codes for CASSFPSRSTDTQYF.

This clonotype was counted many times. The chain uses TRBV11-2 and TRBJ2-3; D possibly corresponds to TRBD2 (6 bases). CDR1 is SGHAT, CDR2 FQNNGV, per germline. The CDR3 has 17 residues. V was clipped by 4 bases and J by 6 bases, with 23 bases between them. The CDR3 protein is CASSSTPGELSWDTQYF. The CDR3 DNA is TGTGCCAGCAGCTCAACCCCGGGAGAGCTCTCCTGGGATACGCAGTATTTT. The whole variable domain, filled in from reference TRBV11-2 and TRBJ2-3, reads EAGVAQSPRYKIIEKRQSVAFWCNPISGHATLYWYQQILGQGPKLLIQFQNNGVVDDSQLPKDRFSAERLKGVDSTLKIQPAKLEDSAVYLCASSSTPGELSWDTQYFGPGTRLTVL.

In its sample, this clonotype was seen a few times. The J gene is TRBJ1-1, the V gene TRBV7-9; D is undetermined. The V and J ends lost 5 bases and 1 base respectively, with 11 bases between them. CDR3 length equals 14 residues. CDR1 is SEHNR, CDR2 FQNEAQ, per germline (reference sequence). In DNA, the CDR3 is TGTGCCAGCAGCCCGACAACGGCGAACACTGAAGCTTTCTTT. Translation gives CASSPTTANTEAFF.

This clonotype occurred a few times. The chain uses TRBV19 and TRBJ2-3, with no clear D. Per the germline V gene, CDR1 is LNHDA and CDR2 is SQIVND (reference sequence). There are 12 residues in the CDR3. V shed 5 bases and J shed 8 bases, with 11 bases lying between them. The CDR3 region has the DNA TGTGCCAGTAGTGATAACAGTCGTACGCAGTATTTT. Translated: CASSDNSRTQYF. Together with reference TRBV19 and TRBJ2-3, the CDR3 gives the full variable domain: DGGITQSPKYLFRKEGQNVTLSCEQNLNHDAMYWYRQDPGQGLRLIYYSQIVNDFQKGDIAEGYSVSREKKESFPLTVTSAQKNPTAFYLCASSDNSRTQYFGPGTRLTVL.

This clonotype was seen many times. CDR3 region: CASSQRDFFEQFF. The DNA of the CDR3 is TGTGCCAGCAGCCAGCGGGACTTTTTTGAGCAGTTCTTC. This chain links TRBV3-1 with TRBJ2-1; D is possibly TRBD2 (6 bases). Germline V CDR1 and CDR2: LGHDT, YNNKEL (reference sequence). V gave up 3 bases and J gave up 9 bases, with 12 bases separating them. This CDR3 is built from 13 residues.

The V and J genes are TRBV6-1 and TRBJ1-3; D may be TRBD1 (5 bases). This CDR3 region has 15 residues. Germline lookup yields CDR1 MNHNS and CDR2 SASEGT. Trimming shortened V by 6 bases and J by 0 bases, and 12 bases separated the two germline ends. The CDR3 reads CASRVTGLSGNTIYF. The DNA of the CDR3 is TGTGCCAGCAGGGTAACAGGTCTCTCTGGAAACACCATATATTTT.

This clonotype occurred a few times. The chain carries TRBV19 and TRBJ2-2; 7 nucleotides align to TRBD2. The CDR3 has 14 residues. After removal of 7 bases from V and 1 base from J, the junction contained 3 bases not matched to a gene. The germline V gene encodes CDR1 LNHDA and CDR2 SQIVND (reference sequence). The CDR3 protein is CASKKRGNTGELFF. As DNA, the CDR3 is TGTGCCAGTAAGAAGCGGGGGAACACCGGGGAGCTGTTTTTT.

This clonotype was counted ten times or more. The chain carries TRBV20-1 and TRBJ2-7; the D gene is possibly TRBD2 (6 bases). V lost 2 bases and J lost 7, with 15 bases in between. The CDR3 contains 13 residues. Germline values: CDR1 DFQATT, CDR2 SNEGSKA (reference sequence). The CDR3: CSARRESGWEQYF. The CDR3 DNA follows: TGCAGTGCTAGACGGGAGTCGGGTTGGGAGCAGTACTTC.

Written as DNA, the CDR3 is TGTGCCATCGGGACAGGGGATCAGCCCCAGCATTTT. This codes for CAIGTGDQPQHF. This chain uses TRBV10-3 with TRBJ1-5, with 10 bases identical to TRBD1. From germline, CDR1 is ENHRY and CDR2 SYGVKD. The junction had 0 bases not matched to a gene; V was cut back by 8 bases and J by 5 bases. This CDR3 comprises 12 residues.

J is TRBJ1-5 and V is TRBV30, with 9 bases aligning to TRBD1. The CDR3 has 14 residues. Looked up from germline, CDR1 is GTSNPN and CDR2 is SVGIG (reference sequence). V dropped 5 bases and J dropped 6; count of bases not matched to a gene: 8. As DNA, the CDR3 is TGTGCCTGGGGACCAACAGGGGGCGGTCAGCCCCAGCATTTT. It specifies CAWGPTGGGQPQHF. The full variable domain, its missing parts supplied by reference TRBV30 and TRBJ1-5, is SQTIHQWPATLVQPVGSPLSLECTVEGTSNPNLYWYRQAAGRGLQLLFYSVGIGQISSEVPQNLSASRPQDRQFILSSKKLLLSDSGFYLCAWGPTGGGQPQHFGDGTRLSIL.

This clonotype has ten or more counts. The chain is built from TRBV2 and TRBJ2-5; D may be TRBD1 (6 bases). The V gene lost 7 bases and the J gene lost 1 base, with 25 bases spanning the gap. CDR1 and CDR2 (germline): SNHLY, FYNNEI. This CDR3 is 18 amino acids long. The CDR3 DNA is TGTGCCAGCACCGTCGGGGCCCCGGGACACTCTCGCCAAGAGACCCAGTACTTC. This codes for CASTVGAPGHSRQETQYF. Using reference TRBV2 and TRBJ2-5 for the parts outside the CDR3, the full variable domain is EPEVTQTPSHQVTQMGQEVILRCVPISNHLYFYWYRQILGQKVEFLVSFYNNEISEKSEIFDDQFSVERPDGSNFTLKIRSTKLEDSAMYFCASTVGAPGHSRQETQYFGPGTRLLVL.

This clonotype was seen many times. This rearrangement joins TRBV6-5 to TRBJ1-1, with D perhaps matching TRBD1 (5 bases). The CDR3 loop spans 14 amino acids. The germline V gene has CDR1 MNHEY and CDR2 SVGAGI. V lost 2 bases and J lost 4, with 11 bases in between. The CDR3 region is CASSYLRVGTEAFF. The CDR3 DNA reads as TGTGCCAGCAGTTACCTCAGGGTAGGCACTGAAGCTTTCTTT.

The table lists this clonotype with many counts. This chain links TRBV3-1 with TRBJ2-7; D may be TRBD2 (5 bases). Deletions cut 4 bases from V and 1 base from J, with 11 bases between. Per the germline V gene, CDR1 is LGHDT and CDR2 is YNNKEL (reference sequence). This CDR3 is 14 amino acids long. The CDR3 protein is CASSPNVASYEQYF. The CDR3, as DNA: TGTGCCAGCAGCCCAAACGTAGCGTCCTACGAGCAGTACTTC.

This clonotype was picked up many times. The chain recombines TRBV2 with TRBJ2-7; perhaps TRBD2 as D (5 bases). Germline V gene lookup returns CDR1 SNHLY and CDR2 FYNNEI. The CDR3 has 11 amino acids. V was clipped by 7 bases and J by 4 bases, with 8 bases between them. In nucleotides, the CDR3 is TGTGCCAGCAAGCAGCGGTACGAGCAGTACTTC. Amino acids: CASKQRYEQYF.

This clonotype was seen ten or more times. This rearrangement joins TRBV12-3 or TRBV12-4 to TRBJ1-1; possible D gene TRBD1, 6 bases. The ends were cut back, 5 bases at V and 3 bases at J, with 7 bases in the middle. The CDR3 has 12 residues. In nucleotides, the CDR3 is TGTGCCAGCAGTAGGACAGACACTGAAGCTTTCTTT. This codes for CASSRTDTEAFF.

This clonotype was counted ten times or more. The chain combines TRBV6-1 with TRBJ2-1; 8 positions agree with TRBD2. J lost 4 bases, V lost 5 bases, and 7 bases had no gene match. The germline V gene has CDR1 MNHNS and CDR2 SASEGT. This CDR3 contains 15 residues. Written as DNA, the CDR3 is TGTGCCAGCAGTCGGACTAGCTCTTCTTACAATGAGCAGTTCTTC. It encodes CASSRTSSSYNEQFF.

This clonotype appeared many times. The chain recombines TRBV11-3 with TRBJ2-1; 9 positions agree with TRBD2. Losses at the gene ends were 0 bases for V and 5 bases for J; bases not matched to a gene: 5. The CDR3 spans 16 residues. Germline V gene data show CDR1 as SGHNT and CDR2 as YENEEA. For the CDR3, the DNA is TGTGCCAGCAGCTTAGAGGGCCCTAGCGGGAACAATGAGCAGTTCTTC. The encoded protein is CASSLEGPSGNNEQFF. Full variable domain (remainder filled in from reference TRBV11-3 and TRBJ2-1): EAGVVQSPRYKIIEKKQPVAFWCNPISGHNTLYWYLQNLGQGPELLIRYENEEAVDDSQLPKDRFSAERLKGVDSTLKIQPAELGDSAVYLCASSLEGPSGNNEQFFGPGTRLTVL.

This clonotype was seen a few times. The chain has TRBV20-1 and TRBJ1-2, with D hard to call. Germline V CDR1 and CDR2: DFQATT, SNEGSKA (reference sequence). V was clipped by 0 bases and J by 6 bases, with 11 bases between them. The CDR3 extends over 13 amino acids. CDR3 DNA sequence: TGCAGTGCTAGAGATCGGGCTTTGGATGGCTACACCTTC. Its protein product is CSARDRALDGYTF.